This T cell receptor beta chain stems from a study of cytomegalovirus exposure and HLA in healthy donors. Study-level results: Most TCR sequences proved rare, with some public TCRs found in many donors. The presence/absence work took it that sequencing depth was about the same across donors. Most subjects' HLA-A and HLA-B alleles were reportedly predicted from TCR beta sequences.

With 60 Vbeta and 13 Jbeta primers, the PCR was carried out. The repertoire was sequenced with immunoSEQ multiplex PCR; TCRdb's copy has only in-frame clones and lacks some. The sample features some 55,000 clones, with roughly an eighth in its top ten. A remark on this clone: Its specificity is not known.

The sequence was obtained from a man in his late teens or twenties in good health and CMV-seropositive. The specimen was PBMCs.

The CDR3 reads CASSFRPPGLSHEQYF. CDR3 in DNA: TGTGCCAGCAGTTTCAGGCCCCCGGGACTATCCCACGAGCAGTACTTC. The chain combines TRBV28 with TRBJ2-7, with TRBD2 matching 7 bases. Trimming cost V 3 bases and J 5 bases; bases outside gene matches: 13. The CDR3 runs to 16 residues. Looked up from germline, CDR1 is MDHEN and CDR2 is SYDVKM.